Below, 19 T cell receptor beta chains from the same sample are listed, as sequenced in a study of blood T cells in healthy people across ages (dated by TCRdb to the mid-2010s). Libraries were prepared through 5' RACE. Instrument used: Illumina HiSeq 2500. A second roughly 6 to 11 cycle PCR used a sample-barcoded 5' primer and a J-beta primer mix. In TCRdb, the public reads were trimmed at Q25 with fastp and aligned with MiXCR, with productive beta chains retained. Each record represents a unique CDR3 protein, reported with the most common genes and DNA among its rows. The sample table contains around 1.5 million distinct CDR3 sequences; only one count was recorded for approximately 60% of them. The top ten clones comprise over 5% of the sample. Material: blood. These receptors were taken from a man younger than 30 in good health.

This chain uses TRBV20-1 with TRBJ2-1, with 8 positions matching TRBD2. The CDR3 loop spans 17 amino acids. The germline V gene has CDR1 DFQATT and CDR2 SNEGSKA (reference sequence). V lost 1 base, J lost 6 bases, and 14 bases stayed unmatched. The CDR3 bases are TGCAGTGCTAGAGGACATCTAGCGGGTCAAATATCCAATGAGCAGTTCTTC. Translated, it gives CSARGHLAGQISNEQFF.

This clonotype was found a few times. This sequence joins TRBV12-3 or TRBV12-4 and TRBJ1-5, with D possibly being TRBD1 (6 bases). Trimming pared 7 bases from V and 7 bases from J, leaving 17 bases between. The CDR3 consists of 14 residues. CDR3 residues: CASIDGGAGQPQHF. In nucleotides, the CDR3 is TGTGCCAGCATCGACGGGGGGGCCGGACAGCCCCAGCATTTT.

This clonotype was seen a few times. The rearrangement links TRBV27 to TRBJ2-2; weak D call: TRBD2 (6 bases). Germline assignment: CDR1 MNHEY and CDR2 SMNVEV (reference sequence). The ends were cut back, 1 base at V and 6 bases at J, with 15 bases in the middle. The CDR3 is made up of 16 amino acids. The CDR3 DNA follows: TGTGCCAGCAGTTTATGGTTGGGGGGAGTAGCCGGGGAGCTGTTTTTT. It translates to CASSLWLGGVAGELFF.

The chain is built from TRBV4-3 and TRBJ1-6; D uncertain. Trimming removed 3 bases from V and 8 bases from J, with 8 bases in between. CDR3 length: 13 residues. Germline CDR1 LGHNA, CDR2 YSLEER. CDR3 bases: TGCGCCAGCAGCCATCTGGTAGATTCACCCCTCCACTTT. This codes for CASSHLVDSPLHF.

The CDR3 loop is CASGGGSSQPQHF. DNA for the CDR3: TGTGCCAGCGGGGGGGGTTCGAGTCAGCCCCAGCATTTT. V usage is TRBV2 and J usage is TRBJ1-5, with D possibly matching TRBD1 (5 bases). The CDR3 spans 13 residues. Germline V gene lookup returns CDR1 SNHLY and CDR2 FYNNEI. Trimming removed 8 bases from V and 6 bases from J, with 14 bases in between.

As DNA, the CDR3 is TGTGCCAGCAGAGCCCTCGAAAGTAATGAAAAACTGTTTTTT. Its translation is CASRALESNEKLFF. The chain joins TRBV7-9 to TRBJ1-4; D is ambiguous. The germline V gene encodes CDR1 SEHNR and CDR2 FQNEAQ (reference sequence). The CDR3 spans 14 residues. Deletions cut 6 bases from V and 4 bases from J, with 12 bases between.

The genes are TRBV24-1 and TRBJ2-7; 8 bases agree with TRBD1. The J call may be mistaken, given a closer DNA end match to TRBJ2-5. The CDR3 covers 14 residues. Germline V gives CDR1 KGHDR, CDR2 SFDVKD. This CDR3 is CATSDQNRGETQYF. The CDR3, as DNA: TGTGCCACCAGTGATCAAAACAGGGGGGAGACCCAGTACTTC.

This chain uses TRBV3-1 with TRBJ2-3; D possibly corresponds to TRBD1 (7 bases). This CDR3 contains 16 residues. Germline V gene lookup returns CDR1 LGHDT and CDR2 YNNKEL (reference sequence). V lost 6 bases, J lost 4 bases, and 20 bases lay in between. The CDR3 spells CASRGTTGRFADTQYF. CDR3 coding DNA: TGTGCCAGCAGGGGGACGACAGGGAGGTTCGCAGATACGCAGTATTTT.

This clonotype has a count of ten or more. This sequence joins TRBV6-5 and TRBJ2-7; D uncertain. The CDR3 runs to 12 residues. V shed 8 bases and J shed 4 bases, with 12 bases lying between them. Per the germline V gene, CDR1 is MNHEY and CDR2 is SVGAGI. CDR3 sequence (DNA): TGTGCCAGCTCATCCTCTCCTTACGAGCAGTACTTC. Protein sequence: CASSSSPYEQYF.

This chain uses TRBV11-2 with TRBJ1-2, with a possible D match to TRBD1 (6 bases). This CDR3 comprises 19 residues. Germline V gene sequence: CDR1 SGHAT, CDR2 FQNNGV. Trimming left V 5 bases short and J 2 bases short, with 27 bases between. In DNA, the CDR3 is TGTGCCAGCAGCCGAATGTTCGTTGTCGGACAGCGCGAAAACTATGGCTACACCTTC. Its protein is CASSRMFVVGQRENYGYTF.

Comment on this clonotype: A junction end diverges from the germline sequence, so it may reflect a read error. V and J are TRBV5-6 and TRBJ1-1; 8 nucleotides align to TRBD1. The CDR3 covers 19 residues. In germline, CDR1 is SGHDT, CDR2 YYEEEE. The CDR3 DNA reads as TGTGACAGCAGCTCATTACAGGGGGGTAGTGGATATATGAACACTGAAGCTTTCTTT. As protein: CDSSSLQGGSGYMNTEAFF.

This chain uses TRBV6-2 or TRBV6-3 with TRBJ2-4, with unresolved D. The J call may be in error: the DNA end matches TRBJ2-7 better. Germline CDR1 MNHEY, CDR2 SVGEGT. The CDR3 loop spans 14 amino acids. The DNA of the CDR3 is TGTGCCAGCAGCGGAGAGATAAGATTCTACGAGCAGTACTTC. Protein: CASSGEIRFYEQYF.

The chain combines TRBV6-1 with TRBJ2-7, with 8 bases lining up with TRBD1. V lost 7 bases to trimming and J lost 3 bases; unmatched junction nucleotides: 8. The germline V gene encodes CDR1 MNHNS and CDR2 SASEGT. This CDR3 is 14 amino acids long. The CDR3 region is CASIGQGGFYEQYF. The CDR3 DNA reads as TGTGCCAGCATAGGACAGGGCGGGTTCTACGAGCAGTACTTC.

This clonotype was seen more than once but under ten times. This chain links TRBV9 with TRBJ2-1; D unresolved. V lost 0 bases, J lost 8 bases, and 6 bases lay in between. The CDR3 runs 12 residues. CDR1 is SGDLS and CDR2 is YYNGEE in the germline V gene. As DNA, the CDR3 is TGTGCCAGCAGCGTAGATCCAGATGAGCAGTTCTTC. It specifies CASSVDPDEQFF.

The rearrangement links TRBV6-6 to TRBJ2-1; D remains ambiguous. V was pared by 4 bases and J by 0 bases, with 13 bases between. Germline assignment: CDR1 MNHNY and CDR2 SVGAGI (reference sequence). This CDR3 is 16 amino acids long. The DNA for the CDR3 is TGTGCCAGCAGTTGGACGGAGCCTAGCTCCTACAATGAGCAGTTCTTC. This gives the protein CASSWTEPSSYNEQFF.

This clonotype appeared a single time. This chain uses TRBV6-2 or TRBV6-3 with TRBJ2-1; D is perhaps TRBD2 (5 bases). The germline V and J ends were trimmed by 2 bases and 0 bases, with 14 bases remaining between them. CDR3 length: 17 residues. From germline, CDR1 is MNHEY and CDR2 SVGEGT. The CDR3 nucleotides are TGTGCCAGCAGTTACCGGGCTAGCCGGAGCTCCTACAATGAGCAGTTCTTC. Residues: CASSYRASRSSYNEQFF.

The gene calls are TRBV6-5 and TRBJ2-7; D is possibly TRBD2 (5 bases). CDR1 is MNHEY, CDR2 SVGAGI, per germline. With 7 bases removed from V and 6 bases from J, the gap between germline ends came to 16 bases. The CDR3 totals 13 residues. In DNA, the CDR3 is TGTGCCAGCAAACCTGGTCCACGGGGCGAGCAGTACTTC. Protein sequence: CASKPGPRGEQYF.

CDR3 sequence: CASSLHRDSSYEQYF. The DNA of the CDR3 is TGTGCCAGCAGTTTACACAGGGACAGCTCCTACGAGCAGTACTTC. The V call is TRBV6-6, the J call TRBJ2-4; 7 bases agree with TRBD1. TRBJ2-7 matches the DNA end more closely, so the J call is doubtful. Per the germline V gene, CDR1 is MNHNY and CDR2 is SVGAGI (reference sequence). The CDR3 sequence is 15 residues long.

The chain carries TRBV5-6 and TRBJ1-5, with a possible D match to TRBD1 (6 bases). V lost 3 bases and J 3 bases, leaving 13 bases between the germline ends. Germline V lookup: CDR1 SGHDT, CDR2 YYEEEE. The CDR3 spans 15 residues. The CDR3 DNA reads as TGTGCCAGCAGCTCGCAGGGGCGTATCAATCAGCCCCAGCATTTT. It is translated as CASSSQGRINQPQHF.